This note documents a single TCR beta chain sequence. Germline values: CDR1 SGHNT, CDR2 YYREEE (reference sequence). This CDR3 comprises 13 residues. The V end was cut by 0 bases, the J end by 5 bases, with 8 bases between. The assay was immunoSEQ multiplex PCR, and TCRdb's table has in-frame clones only and misses some. The sample includes fewer than 400,000 clones, 74% seen only once; the top ten take under 13%. The data derive from a study of shared clonotypes between healthy human individuals. The receptor was isolated from a man aged 25 to 45 in good health. The specimen was memory CD4+ T cells sorted from blood. This sample's subset: CD45RA-negative fraction. This sequence joins TRBV5-4 and TRBJ1-1; D call uncertain. CDR3 protein: CASSLDGLTEAFF. The CDR3 DNA reads as TGTGCCAGCAGCTTGGACGGGCTTACTGAAGCTTTCTTT. The full variable domain, its missing parts supplied by reference TRBV5-4 and TRBJ1-1, is ETGVTQSPTHLIKTRGQQVTLRCSSQSGHNTVSWYQQALGQGPQFIFQYYREEENGRGNFPPRFSGLQFPNYSSELNVNALELDDSALYLCASSLDGLTEAFFGQGTRLTVV.